This T cell receptor (beta chain) was obtained from a study of cytomegalovirus exposure and HLA in healthy donors. On the study more broadly: HLA-typed donors were the source of approximately 80 million unique TCRs held in an early data release.

Donors likely had unrecorded immune exposures despite being nominally healthy when sampled. Amplification used 60 Vbeta primers and 13 Jbeta primers. Libraries were prepared by immunoSEQ multiplex PCR; TCRdb keeps only in-frame clonotypes and omits some of them. This table holds 84,000 or so clones, about 80% found once. Study conclusions and caveats: Earlier findings revealed that most TCR beta V segments proved productive either about 90% or about 30% of the time. After further analysis at a later stage, 16,951 TCR beta sequences were associated with HLA alleles at 0.05 false discovery rate.

CDR3 length equals 15 residues. Unmatched junction bases numbered 7, after V lost 5 bases and J lost 7 bases. The V gene's germline CDR1 is SGHTA and CDR2 FQGTGA. To note about this clone: What it binds is unknown.

This clonotype was obtained from a male donor in good health and CMV-seronegative. Sequencing was done on a sample of PBMCs. This chain connects TRBV7-3 to TRBJ2-1, with TRBD2 matching over 11 bases. The CDR3 DNA is TGTGCCAGCAGCCCGGGACTAGCGGACGGGAATGAGCAGTTCTTC. Its translation is CASSPGLADGNEQFF.